A selection of T cell receptor beta chains follows, all from one sample in a study of cytomegalovirus exposure and HLA in healthy donors. TCRdb's table, derived via immunoSEQ multiplex PCR, lists solely in-frame clones and lacks some. The sample holds some 170,000 clones; about 80% are singletons and the top ten take approximately 6.3%. The sample comprised PBMCs. The receptors stem from a man aged 35 to 55 in good health and CMV-seropositive. The CDR3 runs from the conserved cysteine through the conserved F or W. Each record gives: CDR3 protein, CDR3 DNA, D gene, V gene, J gene, clone size. D genes are given only for firm matches. Clone size, where shown, is once, few, many, or a class for clones that have expanded.

CASSSLGQNTEAFF	TGTGCCAGCAGTTCCCTGGGACAGAACACTGAAGCTTTCTTT	-	TRBV6-1	TRBJ1-1	-
CSVGETGETNEKLFF	TGCAGCGTTGGGGAGACTGGAGAAACTAATGAAAAACTGTTTTTT	-	TRBV29-1	TRBJ1-4	-
CASSVGGVDTEAFF	TGTGCCAGCAGCGTCGGGGGGGTGGACACTGAAGCTTTCTTT	-	TRBV9	TRBJ1-1	-
CASSFTGGGGNTIYF	TGCGCCAGCAGCTTCACAGGGGGCGGAGGAAACACCATATATTTT	TRBD1	TRBV5-1	TRBJ1-3	few
CASSLLQGLHYNEQFF	TGTGCCAGCAGCTTACTACAGGGGCTACACTACAATGAGCAGTTCTTC	TRBD1	TRBV7-9	TRBJ2-1	-
CASSLTAADRTQYF	TGTGCCAGCAGTTTAACAGCGGCGGACCGCACCCAGTACTTC	-	TRBV28	TRBJ2-5	-
CASSPPSVDGTQYF	TGTGCCAGCTCACCACCAAGCGTAGATGGGACCCAGTACTTC	-	TRBV18	TRBJ2-5	-
CSSRPRHGYGYTF	TGTTCCAGCCGACCCCGACATGGCTATGGCTACACCTTC	-	TRBV7-9	TRBJ1-2	once
CASSLERAGANVLTF	TGCGCCAGCAGCTTGGAGAGGGCTGGGGCCAACGTCCTGACTTTC	-	TRBV5-1	TRBJ2-6	-
CASGGTGNQPQHF	TGTGCCAGTGGCGGGACAGGGAATCAGCCCCAGCATTTT	TRBD1	TRBV19	TRBJ1-5	-
CASSLGRLNTEAFF	TGTGCCAGCAGCTTAGGGAGATTGAACACTGAAGCTTTCTTT	-	TRBV7-2	TRBJ1-1	once
CASRHRGSYEQYF	TGTGCCAGCAGGCACAGGGGATCCTACGAGCAGTACTTC	TRBD1	TRBV6-5	TRBJ2-7	once
CASSSPGLGYEQYF	TGTGCCAGCAGTTCACCGGGACTAGGCTACGAGCAGTACTTC	TRBD2	TRBV6-6	TRBJ2-7	-
CASSSGTGVNTGELFF	TGTGCCAGCAGCTCGGGGACGGGGGTTAACACCGGGGAGCTGTTTTTT	-	TRBV5-5	TRBJ2-2	-
CASSLASLAGGDGYTF	TGCGCCAGCAGCTTGGCCTCTCTCGCAGGAGGGGATGGCTACACCTTC	-	TRBV5-1	TRBJ1-2	few
CASSQERQGTDTQYF	TGTGCCAGCAGCCAAGAACGACAGGGCACAGATACGCAGTATTTT	-	TRBV4-2	TRBJ2-3	-
CASSARSRVGTEAFF	TGTGCCAGCAGCGCCCGGTCCAGGGTCGGCACTGAAGCTTTCTTT	-	TRBV11-3	TRBJ1-1	-
CASSPHVAYEQYF	TGTGCCAGCAGCCCCCATGTAGCCTACGAGCAGTACTTC	-	TRBV7-2	TRBJ2-7	-
CASTNSGNTIYF	TGTGCCAGCACAAATTCTGGAAACACCATATATTTT	-	TRBV6-6	TRBJ1-3	-
CASSVWTSGGGNEQFF	TGTGCCAGCAGCGTCTGGACTAGCGGGGGGGGCAATGAGCAGTTCTTC	TRBD2	TRBV9	TRBJ2-1	few
CASSEDANYGYTF	TGCGCCAGCAGCGAGGATGCAAACTATGGCTACACCTTC	-	TRBV5-1	TRBJ1-2	-
CASSFQNNQPQHF	TGTGCCAGCAGCTTTCAGAACAATCAGCCCCAGCATTTT	-	TRBV11-2	TRBJ1-5	-
CASSGLAGSMETQYF	TGTGCCAGCTCAGGACTAGCGGGGTCTATGGAGACCCAGTACTTC	TRBD2	TRBV18	TRBJ2-5	-
CASSLLASNTEAFF	TGTGCCAGCAGTTTACTGGCCTCGAACACTGAAGCTTTCTTT	-	TRBV28	TRBJ1-1	-
CASSSRLGSTDTQYF	TGTGCCAGCAGCTCCAGACTAGGGAGCACAGATACGCAATATTTT	-	TRBV7-3	TRBJ2-3	-
CASRGAGALAKNSQYF	TGTGCCAGTAGGGGCGCAGGAGCACTAGCCAAAAACAGTCAGTACTTC	-	TRBV19	TRBJ2-4	few
CASSPGQLGLAGGPRSYEQYF	TGTGCCAGCAGCCCGGGACAACTGGGACTAGCGGGAGGGCCGAGATCCTACGAGCAGTACTTC	TRBD2	TRBV4-2	TRBJ2-7	-
CASSQEQAGGQETQYF	TGCGCCAGCAGCCAAGAACAAGCGGGAGGACAAGAGACCCAGTACTTC	TRBD2	TRBV4-1	TRBJ2-5	once
CASSEVSGRPYEQYF	TGTGCCAGCAGTGAAGTTAGCGGGAGGCCCTACGAGCAGTACTTC	TRBD2	TRBV6-1	TRBJ2-7	-
CASSFTGGDSRNTIYF	TGTGCCAGCAGCTTTACAGGCGGGGACTCGCGGAACACCATATATTTT	-	TRBV11-2	TRBJ1-3	few
CASSAVAGGGEQYF	TGTGCCAGCAGTGCCGTAGCGGGAGGGGGCGAGCAGTACTTC	TRBD2	TRBV6-4	TRBJ2-7	-
CASSPYPGTGDKNIQYF	TGTGCCAGTAGTCCGTATCCCGGGACAGGGGACAAAAACATTCAGTACTTC	TRBD1	TRBV19	TRBJ2-4	once
CASSLGGIRNQPQHF	TGTGCCAGCAGCTTGGGAGGGATCCGCAATCAGCCCCAGCATTTT	-	TRBV5-8	TRBJ1-5	-
CASSRIAASTDTQYF	TGTGCCAGCAGCCGGATAGCGGCAAGCACAGATACGCAGTATTTT	-	TRBV9	TRBJ2-3	-
CASSNPTSGYYEQYF	TGTGCCAGTAGTAACCCGACTAGCGGATACTACGAGCAGTACTTC	TRBD2	TRBV19	TRBJ2-7	-
CAWRARVSPLHF	TGTGCCTGGAGAGCCAGGGTGTCACCCCTCCACTTT	-	TRBV30	TRBJ1-6	-
CASSLDQVRLRRGYNEQFF	TGTGCCAGCAGCTTAGATCAAGTCCGCCTCCGCCGGGGGTACAATGAGCAGTTCTTC	-	TRBV11-2	TRBJ2-1	-